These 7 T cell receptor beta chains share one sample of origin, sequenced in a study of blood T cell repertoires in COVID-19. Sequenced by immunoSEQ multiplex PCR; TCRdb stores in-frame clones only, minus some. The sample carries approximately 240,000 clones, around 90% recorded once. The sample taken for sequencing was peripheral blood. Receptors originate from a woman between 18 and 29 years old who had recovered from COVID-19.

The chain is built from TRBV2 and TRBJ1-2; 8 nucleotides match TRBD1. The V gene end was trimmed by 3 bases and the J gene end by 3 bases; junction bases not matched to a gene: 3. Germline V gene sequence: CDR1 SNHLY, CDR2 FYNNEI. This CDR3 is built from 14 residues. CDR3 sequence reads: CASSEGTGYYGYTF. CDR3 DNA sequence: TGTGCCAGCAGTGAGGGGACAGGTTACTATGGCTACACCTTC.

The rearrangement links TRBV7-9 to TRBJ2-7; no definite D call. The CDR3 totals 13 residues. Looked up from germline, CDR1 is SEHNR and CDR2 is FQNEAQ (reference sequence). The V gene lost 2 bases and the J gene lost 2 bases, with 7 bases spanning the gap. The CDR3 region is CASSLTSAYEQYF. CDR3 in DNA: TGTGCCAGCAGCTTAACCAGCGCCTACGAGCAGTACTTC.

The DNA for the CDR3 is TGCAGCCCGACCAACAGTAAAGGGACCCAGTACTTC. It is translated as CSPTNSKGTQYF. This chain links TRBV29-1 with TRBJ2-5, with D uncertain. The CDR3 has 12 residues. V was clipped by 8 bases and J by 7 bases, with 17 bases between them. Germline V gives CDR1 SQVTM, CDR2 ANQGSEA.

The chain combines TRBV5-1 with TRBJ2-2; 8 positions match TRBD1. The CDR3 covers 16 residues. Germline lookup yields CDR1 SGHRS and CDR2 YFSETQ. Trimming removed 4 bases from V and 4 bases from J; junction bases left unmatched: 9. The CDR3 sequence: CASSQDRVGRTGELFF. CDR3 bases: TGCGCCAGCAGCCAGGACAGGGTCGGGCGCACCGGGGAGCTGTTTTTT.

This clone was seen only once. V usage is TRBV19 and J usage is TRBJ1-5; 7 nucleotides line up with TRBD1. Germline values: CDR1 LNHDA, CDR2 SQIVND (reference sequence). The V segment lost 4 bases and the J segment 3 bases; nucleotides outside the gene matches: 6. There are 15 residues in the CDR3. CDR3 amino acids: CASSKVQGYNQPQHF. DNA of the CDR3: TGTGCCAGTAGTAAAGTACAGGGGTACAATCAGCCCCAGCATTTT.

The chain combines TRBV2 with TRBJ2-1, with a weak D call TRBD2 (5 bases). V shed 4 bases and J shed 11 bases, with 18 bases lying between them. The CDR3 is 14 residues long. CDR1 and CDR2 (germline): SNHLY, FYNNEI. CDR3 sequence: CASSANRNDYQQFF. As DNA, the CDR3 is TGTGCCAGCAGTGCCAACCGAAACGACTATCAGCAGTTCTTC.

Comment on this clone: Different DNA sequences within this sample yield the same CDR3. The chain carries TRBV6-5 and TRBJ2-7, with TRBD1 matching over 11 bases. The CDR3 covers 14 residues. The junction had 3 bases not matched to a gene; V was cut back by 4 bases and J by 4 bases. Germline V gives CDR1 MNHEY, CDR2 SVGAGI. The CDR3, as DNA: TGTGCCAGCAGTTTAGGACAGGGGGCTTACGAGCAGTACTTC. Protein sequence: CASSLGQGAYEQYF.